This T cell receptor (beta chain) was retrieved from a study of T cell repertoires in cytomegalovirus infection. Study-wide context: It can be stated that public TCR beta signatures indicated CMV infection as well as a matching HLA type.

TCRdb reprocessed the reads with MiXCR, giving one entry per CDR3 protein. The profile shows about 680,000 distinct CDR3 sequences, 20% to 30% of them singletons. The sample holds a few counts of this clonotype. As yet, its antigen is unknown. Broader study findings: Individuals carrying CMV plus the relevant HLA were identified by cumulative frequency of public TCR beta families. HLA-C-restricted TCR beta clonotypes specific for CMV led the ex vivo response.

CDR3 length: 16 amino acids. J was trimmed by 0 bases and V by 2 bases; bases with no gene match: 6. Germline V gives CDR1 MNHEY, CDR2 SVGEGT. This sequence was found in a human donor in good health (CMV status not recorded). Some clones in this sample may be carry-over from other donors' samples. The sequenced material came from CD8+ T cells from PBMCs. The chain has TRBV6-2 or TRBV6-3 and TRBJ2-5, with 7 nucleotides matching TRBD1. This chain's CDR3 is CASSYPRGQYQETQYF. CDR3 DNA sequence: TGTGCCAGCAGTTACCCGAGGGGGCAGTACCAAGAGACCCAGTACTTC.